The clone carrying this T cell receptor (beta chain) was counted a few times. Its matching antigen is unknown. This specimen belongs to a study of CD8 T cells in ankylosing spondylitis. Points from the study as a whole: What appeared characteristic of ankylosing spondylitis blood was a TCR beta motif of eight highly homologous variants.

Molecular-barcoded quantitative 5'-RACE produced these TCR beta libraries. TCRdb analysed the 5' RACE reads with MiXCR anew, one entry per CDR3 protein. The repertoire consists of roughly 180,000 distinct CDR3 sequences, with 10% to 15% occurring once and the leading ten covering about 11%. In germline, CDR1 is SGHRS, CDR2 YFSETQ. V lost 4 bases to trimming and J lost 0 bases, with 11 bases between them. The CDR3 totals 15 residues. The genes are TRBV5-1 and TRBJ2-1; D is possibly TRBD2 (5 bases). Sequencing used blood, either unsorted or a sorted T cell fraction (not recorded which). The TCR sequence derives from a female donor with ankylosing spondylitis or in good health (not recorded which). The CDR3 here is CASSLRTDSYNEQFF. The DNA of the CDR3 is TGCGCCAGCAGCCTGAGGACTGACTCCTACAATGAGCAGTTCTTC.